This T cell receptor (beta chain) stems from a study of T cell responses to AZD1222 COVID-19 vaccine. Repertoires were generated with immunoSEQ multiplex PCR, while TCRdb's copy carries only in-frame clones and drops some. Of about 160,000 clones listed, 88% are singletons. For this clone: What it recognizes is unknown.

Study results and caveats: Donors were mostly white British, more females; clonal diversity possibly underestimated. Of spike-specific TCRs, nearly half reportedly target regions left unmutated in variants.

Deletions cut 3 bases from V and 5 bases from J, with 10 bases between. This CDR3 has 13 residues. The rearrangement joins TRBV12-3 or TRBV12-4 to TRBJ1-1; D gene uncertain. This TCR was recovered from an adult in good health. Sequenced material: peripheral blood, taken on day 0 of AZD1222 vaccination. CDR3 bases: TGTGCCAGCAGTTTTAGACCGAGGACTGAAGCTTTCTTT. Protein sequence: CASSFRPRTEAFF.